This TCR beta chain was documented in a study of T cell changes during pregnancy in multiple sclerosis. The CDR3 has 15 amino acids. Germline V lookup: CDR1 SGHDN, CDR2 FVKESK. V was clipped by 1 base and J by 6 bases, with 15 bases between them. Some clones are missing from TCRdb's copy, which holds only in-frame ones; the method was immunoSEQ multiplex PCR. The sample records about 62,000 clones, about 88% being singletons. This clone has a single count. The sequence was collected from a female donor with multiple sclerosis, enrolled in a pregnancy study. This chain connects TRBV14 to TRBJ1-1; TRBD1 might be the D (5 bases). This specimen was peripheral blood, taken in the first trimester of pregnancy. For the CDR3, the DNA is TGTGCCAGCAGCCAAGTCCAGGGCACGATACCTGAAGCTTTCTTT. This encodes CASSQVQGTIPEAFF.